This TCR beta chain was recorded in a study of blood T cell repertoires in COVID-19. Original handling: From reference gene primer amplification, estimates of nucleated cell counts were derived. Using immunoSEQ multiplex PCR, the repertoire was profiled, and TCRdb retains in-frame clones only, with some absent. From that table come the V and J calls and clone size; the DNA was used to work out D and trimming. Of approximately 220,000 clones in the sample, less than 90% were seen once. Germline V CDR1 and CDR2: SGHRS, YFSETQ. This CDR3 is built from 17 residues. Trimming removed 0 bases from V and 1 base from J, with 14 bases in between. Enrolled through a virtual design, the participants were between roughly 18 and 89 years of age and came from about two dozen US areas. Participant-reported clinical history was the basis for cohort assignment. In this sample, this clone turned up a few times.

This TCR was recovered from a woman in her thirties who had been exposed to COVID-19. The sequenced material came from PBMCs or T cells enriched from blood (not recorded which). V usage is TRBV5-1 and J usage is TRBJ1-3; D might be TRBD1 (6 bases). The CDR3 sequence: CASSLGTGTPSGNTIYF. CDR3 nucleotide sequence: TGCGCCAGCAGCTTGGGGACCGGGACACCGTCTGGAAACACCATATATTTT.